This T cell receptor (beta chain) was recovered during a study of monozygotic twins with inflammatory bowel disease. Reprocessing the 5' RACE reads, TCRdb reports a single entry for every CDR3 protein and omits DNA. The data include 310,000 or so distinct CDR3 sequences; the top ten clones carry approximately 2%. The sequencing input was blood. The receptor was isolated from a human donor with ulcerative colitis or Crohn's disease, or a healthy co-twin of an affected twin (not recorded which).

CDR3 amino acids: CSAEKTGANTEAFF. This chain links TRBV20-1 with TRBJ1-1; TCRdb designates TRBD1, a call that cannot be tested without DNA. The CDR3 contains 14 residues. Germline CDR1 reads DFQATT; CDR2 reads SNEGSKA (reference sequence).